Below are 2 T cell receptor beta chains sequenced from a single sample in a study of Ad26.COV2.S vaccination and SARS-CoV-2 variants. Treatment denoted: roughly 20 received Ad26.COV2.S at low or high dose, single or two shots; roughly five received placebo; per-sample allocation not given. Sampling was performed 63 days after the first vaccine or placebo injection. Sequencing used immunoSEQ multiplex PCR; TCRdb keeps in-frame clones, though not all of them. The sample contains 350,000 to 450,000 clones, around 83% of which appear only once. Sequencing was performed on peripheral blood, taken in a trial of Ad26.COV2.S vaccine versus placebo. The receptors were gathered from a person aged 18 to 59 who received the Ad26.COV2.S COVID-19 vaccine or a placebo.

This clone occurred a few times. The J gene is TRBJ2-7, the V gene TRBV4-1, with 8 bases fitting TRBD2. Germline CDR1 is MGHRA and CDR2 is YSYEKL. CDR3 length: 15 amino acids. Trimming at V came to 4 bases and at J to 6 bases, leaving 11 bases not matched to a gene. For the CDR3, the DNA is TGCGCCAGCAGCCTCGGGGTAGCGGGAACTCGCGAGCAGTACTTC. Translated, it gives CASSLGVAGTREQYF.

This chain uses TRBV10-3 with TRBJ2-3; 11 bases match TRBD2. Per germline, CDR1 ENHRY and CDR2 SYGVKD. Trimming removed 4 bases from V and 0 bases from J; junction bases left unmatched: 12. The CDR3 is made up of 19 amino acids. In DNA, the CDR3 is TGTGCCATCAGTGTGGAAAGACTAGCGGGAAACCCTAGCACAGATACGCAGTATTTT. Encoded protein: CAISVERLAGNPSTDTQYF.